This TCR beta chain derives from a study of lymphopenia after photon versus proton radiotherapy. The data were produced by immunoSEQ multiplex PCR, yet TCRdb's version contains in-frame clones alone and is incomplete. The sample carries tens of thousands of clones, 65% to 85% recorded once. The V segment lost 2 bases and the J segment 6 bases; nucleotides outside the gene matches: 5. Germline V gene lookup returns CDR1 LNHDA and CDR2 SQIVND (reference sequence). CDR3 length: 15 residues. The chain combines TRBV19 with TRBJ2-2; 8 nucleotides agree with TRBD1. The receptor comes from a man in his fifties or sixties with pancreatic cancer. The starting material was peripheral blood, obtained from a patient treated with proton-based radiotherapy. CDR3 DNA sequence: TGTGCCAGTAGTATACCGACAGGGGTAGCCGGGGAGCTGTTTTTT. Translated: CASSIPTGVAGELFF.